One sample yielded the 30 T cell receptor beta chains listed below, sequenced in a study of blood T cell repertoires in COVID-19. Libraries were prepared by immunoSEQ multiplex PCR; TCRdb keeps only in-frame clonotypes and omits some of them. The sample lists under 450,000 clones, more than 70% occurring once. Source material: peripheral blood. These receptors all come from a woman in her forties or fifties with COVID-19, enrolled during active disease.

V gene TRBV9 combines with J gene TRBJ2-3; 7 bases align to TRBD2. The CDR3 runs 14 residues. V shed 4 bases, J shed 6 bases, and the junction held 8 bases outside the gene matches. Per the germline V gene, CDR1 is SGDLS and CDR2 is YYNGEE. The CDR3 nucleotides are TGTGCCAGCAGCTCCGGACTAGTGGCGGATACGCAGTATTTT. Translating gives CASSSGLVADTQYF.

The chain employs TRBV18 and TRBJ1-4; 7 bases map to TRBD1. V was pared by 2 bases and J by 2 bases, with 17 bases of the junction left unmatched. This CDR3 spans 20 amino acids. Germline-derived CDR1 and CDR2 are KGHSH and LQKENI. The CDR3 sequence: CASSPYRFKRGLSTNEKLFF. The CDR3 DNA follows: TGTGCCAGCTCACCATACCGATTTAAAAGGGGGCTCAGCACTAATGAAAAACTGTTTTTT.

The chain couples TRBV9 to TRBJ1-6, with TRBD1 matching over 9 bases. The V and J ends lost 4 bases and 11 bases, in that order; junction bases with no gene match: 10. Germline V gene sequence: CDR1 SGDLS, CDR2 YYNGEE. There are 15 residues in the CDR3. CDR3 loop: CASSLNPGQGAPLHF. The DNA for the CDR3 is TGTGCCAGCAGCCTGAACCCGGGACAGGGCGCACCCCTCCACTTT.

The V gene is TRBV27, the J gene TRBJ2-1, with D perhaps matching TRBD2 (6 bases). V was shortened by 6 bases and J by 13 bases, with 16 bases between the two germline ends. This CDR3 is 12 amino acids long. Germline CDR1 and CDR2: MNHEY and SMNVEV (reference sequence). Written as DNA, the CDR3 is TGTGCCAGCAGAACGGGACTCGGAGGCCAGTTCTTC. It encodes CASRTGLGGQFF.

The J gene is TRBJ2-7, the V gene TRBV5-4; perhaps TRBD2 as D (6 bases). Trimming removed 0 bases from V and 1 base from J, with 11 bases in between. Germline V gene lookup returns CDR1 SGHNT and CDR2 YYREEE (reference sequence). The CDR3 length is 15 residues. The CDR3 DNA is TGTGCCAGCAGCTTGGGGCCTCGGGAGTCCTACGAGCAGTACTTC. It is translated as CASSLGPRESYEQYF.

This sequence joins TRBV5-1 and TRBJ2-2; 12 bases map to TRBD2. Germline loops: CDR1 SGHRS, CDR2 YFSETQ. The V gene end was trimmed by 4 bases and the J gene end by 11 bases; junction bases not matched to a gene: 6. This CDR3 contains 14 residues. As DNA, the CDR3 is TGCGCCAGCAGCCAAGGACTAGCGGGGCGAGAGCTGTTTTTT. Encoded protein: CASSQGLAGRELFF. The full variable domain, rest sourced from reference TRBV5-1 and TRBJ2-2, is KAGVTQTPRYLIKTRGQQVTLSCSPISGHRSVSWYQQTPGQGLQFLFEYFSETQRNKGNFPGRFSGRQFSNSRSEMNVSTLELGDSALYLCASSQGLAGRELFFGEGSRLTVL.

This clone was seen a single time. This chain connects TRBV30 to TRBJ2-2, with 7 bases matching TRBD1. The CDR3 runs to 13 residues. The V gene end was trimmed by 3 bases and the J gene end by 6 bases; junction bases not matched to a gene: 4. In germline, CDR1 is GTSNPN, CDR2 SVGIG (reference sequence). In DNA, the CDR3 is TGTGCCTGGAGCGAACAGGGGCCCGGGGAGCTGTTTTTT. Encoded protein: CAWSEQGPGELFF.

V is TRBV19 and J is TRBJ2-7, with 8 bases fitting TRBD2. The germline V gene encodes CDR1 LNHDA and CDR2 SQIVND (reference sequence). The junction had 10 bases not matched to a gene; V was cut back by 7 bases and J by 2 bases. This CDR3 comprises 15 residues. The CDR3 loop is CASTPGAGVTYEQYF. The CDR3 DNA reads TGTGCCAGTACCCCGGGAGCGGGGGTGACCTACGAGCAGTACTTC.

Note on this clone: The junction departs from germline at one end; a sequencing error may be responsible. Within the sample, other DNA sequences also encode this same CDR3. The gene calls are TRBV28 and TRBJ2-7; a possible D gene is TRBD2 (6 bases). The CDR3 totals 13 residues. CDR1 is MDHEN, CDR2 SYDVKM, per germline. The CDR3 nucleotides read TGTGCTAGCACCGGGGGTAGCACCTACGAGCAGTACTTC. Residues: CASTGGSTYEQYF.

The chain uses TRBV9 and TRBJ2-3; D is ambiguous. The CDR3 sequence is 15 residues long. Germline loops: CDR1 SGDLS, CDR2 YYNGEE. The V end lost 2 bases, the J end lost 0 bases, and 10 bases lay between the germline ends. CDR3 sequence: CASSVMGTSTDTQYF. The CDR3, as DNA: TGTGCCAGCAGCGTCATGGGCACTAGCACAGATACGCAGTATTTT. Full variable domain (missing parts from reference TRBV9 and TRBJ2-3): DSGVTQTPKHLITATGQRVTLRCSPRSGDLSVYWYQQSLDQGLQFLIQYYNGEERAKGNILERFSAQQFPDLHSELNLSSLELGDSALYFCASSVMGTSTDTQYFGPGTRLTVL.

The genes are TRBV10-3 and TRBJ1-5; no firm D call. CDR1 and CDR2 (germline): ENHRY, SYGVKD. Trimming cost V 0 bases and J 4 bases, with 13 bases left between them. The CDR3 has 16 amino acids. In DNA, the CDR3 is TGTGCCATCAGTGAGTCATATGGCCTTCAAAATCAGCCCCAGCATTTT. This encodes CAISESYGLQNQPQHF.

The chain couples TRBV7-9 to TRBJ1-2; D not certain. V shed 6 bases and J shed 4 bases, with 9 bases lying between them. CDR1 and CDR2 from the germline V gene are SEHNR and FQNEAQ (reference sequence). CDR3 length: 12 amino acids. The CDR3 is CASRQDSYGYTF. The CDR3 bases are TGTGCCAGCAGGCAGGACTCCTATGGCTACACCTTC.

V and J are TRBV5-1 and TRBJ1-2; possibly TRBD1 for D (5 bases). Germline assignment: CDR1 SGHRS and CDR2 YFSETQ. The ends were cut back, 1 base at V and 7 bases at J, with 14 bases in the middle. This CDR3 is built from 14 residues. CDR3 DNA sequence: TGCGCCAGCAGCTTGCGTCAACAGGAGGGTGGCTACACCTTC. Its protein product is CASSLRQQEGGYTF. Full variable domain (missing parts from reference TRBV5-1 and TRBJ1-2): KAGVTQTPRYLIKTRGQQVTLSCSPISGHRSVSWYQQTPGQGLQFLFEYFSETQRNKGNFPGRFSGRQFSNSRSEMNVSTLELGDSALYLCASSLRQQEGGYTFGSGTRLTVV.

The sample holds one count of this clone. The chain couples TRBV6-5 to TRBJ1-1; D not resolved. Trimming shortened V by 5 bases and J by 1 base, and 14 bases separated the two germline ends. The germline CDR1 and CDR2 sequences are MNHEY and SVGAGI. The CDR3 extends over 15 amino acids. The CDR3 loop is CASSPPERENTEAFF. Here the CDR3 DNA reads TGTGCCAGCAGTCCTCCCGAACGGGAGAACACTGAAGCTTTCTTT.

The chain employs TRBV5-4 and TRBJ1-3; 7 bases are shared with TRBD1. This CDR3 has 15 amino acids. V lost 2 bases to trimming and J lost 4 bases; unmatched junction nucleotides: 6. Germline V gene sequence: CDR1 SGHNT, CDR2 YYREEE (reference sequence). This chain's CDR3 is CASSLPQTGGNTIYF. CDR3 DNA sequence: TGTGCCAGCAGCTTACCCCAGACAGGGGGAAACACCATATATTTT.

The chain employs TRBV2 and TRBJ1-1; a possible D gene is TRBD1 (5 bases). The CDR3 is 14 amino acids. Trimming removed 9 bases at V and 3 bases at J, with 17 bases between. Germline-derived CDR1 and CDR2 are SNHLY and FYNNEI. CDR3 region: CARESGWGDTEAFF. DNA for the CDR3: TGTGCCAGGGAGAGTGGGTGGGGGGACACTGAAGCTTTCTTT.

V usage is TRBV27 and J usage is TRBJ1-2, with a possible D match to TRBD1 (5 bases). Germline CDR1 and CDR2: MNHEY and SMNVEV (reference sequence). Trimming shortened V by 4 bases and J by 7 bases, and 19 bases separated the two germline ends. The CDR3 consists of 15 residues. This CDR3 is CASSSNSAGGGGYTF. The CDR3 bases are TGTGCCAGCAGTTCCAACAGCGCCGGGGGAGGTGGCTACACCTTC.

The chain couples TRBV12-3 or TRBV12-4 to TRBJ1-2, with 7 bases aligning to TRBD1. The V gene end was trimmed by 3 bases and the J gene end by 8 bases; junction bases not matched to a gene: 6. This CDR3 comprises 13 residues. CDR3 DNA: TGTGCCAGCAGTTTTGGTCAGGGGGAGGGCTACACCTTC. This codes for CASSFGQGEGYTF.

The V call is TRBV27, the J call TRBJ1-3; the D gene is possibly TRBD1 (6 bases). This CDR3 region has 14 residues. Trimming took off 6 bases at V and 0 bases at J, with 9 bases between the two ends. CDR1 and CDR2 (germline): MNHEY, SMNVEV (reference sequence). Here the CDR3 DNA reads TGTGCCAGCAGCCCGACAGGCTCTGGAAACACCATATATTTT. This gives the protein CASSPTGSGNTIYF.

This chain connects TRBV18 to TRBJ2-1, with 10 bases fitting TRBD1. The V gene's germline CDR1 is KGHSH and CDR2 LQKENI. The CDR3 spans 17 residues. Unmatched junction bases numbered 11, after V lost 3 bases and J lost 6 bases. The CDR3 sequence is CASSPRTSGTGVNEQFF. The CDR3 nucleotides read TGTGCCAGCTCACCGAGGACTTCCGGGACAGGGGTCAATGAGCAGTTCTTC.

The chain carries TRBV7-2 and TRBJ1-2; TRBD1 is a possible D gene (5 bases). The CDR3 loop spans 13 amino acids. CDR1 and CDR2 (germline): SGHTA, FQGNSA. V shed 1 base and J shed 6 bases, with 9 bases lying between them. CDR3 region: CASSLGQWDGYTF. In nucleotides, the CDR3 is TGTGCCAGCAGCTTAGGACAGTGGGATGGCTACACCTTC.

This clone was detected once. The rearrangement joins TRBV5-4 to TRBJ1-2, with 8 bases lining up with TRBD1. This CDR3 region has 12 residues. J lost 8 bases, V lost 0 bases, and 0 bases had no gene match. Germline lookup yields CDR1 SGHNT and CDR2 YYREEE (reference sequence). In DNA form, the CDR3 reads TGTGCCAGCAGCTTGGCAGGGGGCGGCTACACCTTC. Protein sequence: CASSLAGGGYTF.

This clone occurred a few times. V gene TRBV7-6 combines with J gene TRBJ1-2; no clear D gene. Germline CDR1 and CDR2: SGHVS and FNYEAQ. Trimming took off 0 bases at V and 2 bases at J, with 16 bases between the two ends. This CDR3 has 17 residues. CDR3 loop: CASSLAPHGGINYGYTF. The CDR3 nucleotides are TGTGCCAGCAGCTTAGCGCCCCACGGAGGGATCAACTATGGCTACACCTTC. Looking up the rest from reference TRBV7-6 and TRBJ1-2 gives the full variable domain: GAGVSQSPRYKVTKRGQDVALRCDPISGHVSLYWYRQALGQGPEFLTYFNYEAQQDKSGLPNDRFSAERPEGSISTLTIQRTEQRDSAMYRCASSLAPHGGINYGYTFGSGTRLTVV.

V gene TRBV19 combines with J gene TRBJ2-3; TRBD2 agrees at 7 bases. The length of the CDR3 is 15 residues. The junction had 11 bases not matched to a gene; V was cut back by 5 bases and J by 6 bases. Germline values: CDR1 LNHDA, CDR2 SQIVND (reference sequence). This CDR3 reads CASSVSGGRRDTQYF. The CDR3 DNA sequence: TGTGCCAGTAGTGTCTCGGGGGGTCGAAGGGATACGCAGTATTTT.

In this sample, this clone turned up once. This chain links TRBV7-3 with TRBJ2-3, with TRBD2 matching 8 bases. Germline CDR1 is SGHTA and CDR2 is FQGTGA. The ends lost 5 bases at V and 1 base at J; junction bases unmatched: 5. CDR3 length: 15 residues. The CDR3: CASSPKAGGTDTQYF. DNA for the CDR3: TGTGCCAGCAGCCCTAAAGCGGGGGGCACAGATACGCAGTATTTT.

The chain carries TRBV28 and TRBJ1-1; maybe TRBD1 (6 bases). This CDR3 comprises 17 residues. Germline CDR1 MDHEN, CDR2 SYDVKM. V dropped 5 bases and J dropped 3 bases, with 22 bases sitting between them. The CDR3 DNA sequence: TGTGCCAGCAGTACGCATTGGGGGGGGGCGAGGCACACTGAAGCTTTCTTT. Protein product: CASSTHWGGARHTEAFF. Full variable domain (missing parts from reference TRBV28 and TRBJ1-1): DVKVTQSSRYLVKRTGEKVFLECVQDMDHENMFWYRQDPGLGLRLIYFSYDVKMKEKGDIPEGYSVSREKKERFSLILESASTNQTSMYLCASSTHWGGARHTEAFFGQGTRLTVV.

CDR3 sequence: CASRIDSYYGYTF. The CDR3 DNA reads TGTGCCAGCAGAATAGACAGCTACTATGGCTACACCTTC. This chain uses TRBV2 with TRBJ1-2; TRBD1 might be the D (5 bases). The CDR3 length is 13 residues. Trimming shortened V by 6 bases and J by 3 bases, and 11 bases separated the two germline ends. Per the germline V gene, CDR1 is SNHLY and CDR2 is FYNNEI.

The genes are TRBV18 and TRBJ2-1; possibly TRBD1 for D (6 bases). Trimming pared 3 bases from V and 9 bases from J, leaving 12 bases between. Per germline, CDR1 KGHSH and CDR2 LQKENI. The CDR3 runs to 13 residues. This CDR3 reads CASSPSLGGEQFF. As DNA, the CDR3 is TGTGCCAGCTCACCTTCATTAGGGGGTGAGCAGTTCTTC.

This chain joins TRBV19 and TRBJ1-5; D perhaps matches TRBD1 (5 bases). CDR1 and CDR2 from the germline V gene are LNHDA and SQIVND (reference sequence). The CDR3 spans 14 residues. The ends were cut back, 8 bases at V and 4 bases at J, with 15 bases in the middle. The CDR3 sequence is CASAGRLGNQPQHF. CDR3 DNA sequence: TGTGCCAGTGCGGGACGTTTGGGGAATCAGCCCCAGCATTTT.

V and J are TRBV19 and TRBJ1-1; D is unclear. Trimming took off 3 bases at V and 11 bases at J, with 13 bases between the two ends. Per the germline V gene, CDR1 is LNHDA and CDR2 is SQIVND (reference sequence). This CDR3 has 12 amino acids. In DNA, the CDR3 is TGTGCCAGTAGTATTGGACTCCCGAGGGCTTTCTTT. Translated, it gives CASSIGLPRAFF.